This record covers a single T cell receptor (beta chain). The sample originates from a study of T cells after yellow fever vaccination. In germline, CDR1 is DFQATT, CDR2 SNEGSKA (reference sequence). The length of the CDR3 is 15 residues. The ends lost 3 bases at V and 6 bases at J; junction bases unmatched: 10. A 5'RACE template-switching step, the method used to make TCR cDNA, added a universal primer site and UMIs. TCRdb processed the 5' RACE reads anew with MiXCR; each CDR3 protein has one entry. Of about 160,000 distinct CDR3 sequences listed, 6% to 7.5% are singletons. The chain is built from TRBV20-1 and TRBJ2-1; 8 nucleotides agree with TRBD2. The TCR was taken from a man aged 18 to 29 who received the YFV17D yellow fever vaccine. The material was CD4+ T cells sorted from PBMCs, obtained around 5 days after the first yellow fever vaccination. CDR3 sequence reads: CSARGSGAGGNEQFF. For the CDR3, the DNA is TGCAGTGCTAGGGGAAGCGGGGCGGGGGGCAATGAGCAGTTCTTC.